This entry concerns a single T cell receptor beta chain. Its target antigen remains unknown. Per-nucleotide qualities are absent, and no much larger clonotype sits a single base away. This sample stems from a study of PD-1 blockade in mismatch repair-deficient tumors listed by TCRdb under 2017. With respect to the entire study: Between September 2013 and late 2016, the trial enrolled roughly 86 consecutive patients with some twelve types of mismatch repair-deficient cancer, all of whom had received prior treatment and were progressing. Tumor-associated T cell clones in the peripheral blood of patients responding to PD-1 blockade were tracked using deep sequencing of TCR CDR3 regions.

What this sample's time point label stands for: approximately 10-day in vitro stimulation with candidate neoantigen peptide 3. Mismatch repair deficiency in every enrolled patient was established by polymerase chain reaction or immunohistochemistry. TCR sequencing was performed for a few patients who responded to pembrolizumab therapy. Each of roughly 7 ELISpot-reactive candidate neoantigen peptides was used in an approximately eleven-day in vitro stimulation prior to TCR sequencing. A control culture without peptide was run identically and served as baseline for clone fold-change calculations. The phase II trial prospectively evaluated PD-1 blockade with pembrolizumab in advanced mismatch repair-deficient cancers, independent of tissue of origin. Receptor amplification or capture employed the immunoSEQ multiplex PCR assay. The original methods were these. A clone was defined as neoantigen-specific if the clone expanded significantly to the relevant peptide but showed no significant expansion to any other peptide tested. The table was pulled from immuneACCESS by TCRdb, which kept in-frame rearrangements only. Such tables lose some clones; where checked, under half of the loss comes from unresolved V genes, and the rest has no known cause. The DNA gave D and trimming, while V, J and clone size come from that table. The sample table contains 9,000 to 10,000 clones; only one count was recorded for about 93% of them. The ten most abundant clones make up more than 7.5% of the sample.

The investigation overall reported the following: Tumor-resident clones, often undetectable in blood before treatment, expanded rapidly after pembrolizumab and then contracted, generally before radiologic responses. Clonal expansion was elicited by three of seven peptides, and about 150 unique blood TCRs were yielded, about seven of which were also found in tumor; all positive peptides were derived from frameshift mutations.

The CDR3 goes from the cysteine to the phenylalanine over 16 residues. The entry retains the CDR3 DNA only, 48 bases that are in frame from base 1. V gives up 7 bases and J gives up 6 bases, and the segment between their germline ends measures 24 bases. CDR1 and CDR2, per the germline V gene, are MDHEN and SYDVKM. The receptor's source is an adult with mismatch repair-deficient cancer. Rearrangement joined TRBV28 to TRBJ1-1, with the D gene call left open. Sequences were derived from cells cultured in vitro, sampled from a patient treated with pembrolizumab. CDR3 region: CASTDKVNIQTAEAFF. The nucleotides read TGTGCCAGCACCGATAAGGTAAACATTCAGACTGCTGAAGCTTTCTTT.